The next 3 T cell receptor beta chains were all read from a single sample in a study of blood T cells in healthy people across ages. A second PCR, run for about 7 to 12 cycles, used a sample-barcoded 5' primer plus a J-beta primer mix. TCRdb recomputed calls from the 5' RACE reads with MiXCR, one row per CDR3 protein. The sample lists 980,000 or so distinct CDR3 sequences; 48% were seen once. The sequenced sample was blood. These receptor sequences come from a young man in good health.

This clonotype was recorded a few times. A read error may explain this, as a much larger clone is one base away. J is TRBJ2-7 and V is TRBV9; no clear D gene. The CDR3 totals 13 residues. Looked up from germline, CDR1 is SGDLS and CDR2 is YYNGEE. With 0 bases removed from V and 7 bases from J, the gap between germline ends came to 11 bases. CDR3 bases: TGTGCCAGCAGCGTAGATCCGTACAATGAGCAGTACTTC. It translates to CASSVDPYNEQYF.

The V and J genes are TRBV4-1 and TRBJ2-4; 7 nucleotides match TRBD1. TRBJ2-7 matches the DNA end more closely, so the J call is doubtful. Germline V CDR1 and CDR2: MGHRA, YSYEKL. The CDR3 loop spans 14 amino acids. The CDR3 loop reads CASSRAGQEYEQYF. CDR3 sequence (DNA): TGCGCCAGCAGCCGGGCAGGACAGGAATACGAGCAGTACTTC.

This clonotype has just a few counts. This CDR3 reads CAISERTDGEKLFF. As DNA, the CDR3 is TGTGCCATCAGTGAAAGGACAGACGGCGAAAAACTGTTTTTT. The V call is TRBV10-3, the J call TRBJ1-4, with a weak D call TRBD1 (6 bases). Germline lookup yields CDR1 ENHRY and CDR2 SYGVKD. V gave up 3 bases and J gave up 8 bases, with 13 bases separating them. There are 14 residues in the CDR3.